This TCR beta chain came from a study of T cell repertoires in cytomegalovirus infection. About the research overall: Public TCR beta signatures provided an indication of both CMV infection and a matching HLA type.

This clonotype was detected many times. The target antigen is unknown. TCRdb independently ran MiXCR on the reads; one entry per CDR3 protein. Found here are 510,000 or so distinct CDR3 sequences, about 30% of them singletons; the top ten hold 13%. General study results and limits: In two of eight donors, the top clonotype was HLA-C-restricted CMV-specific.

This TCR was sampled from a human donor in good health (CMV status not recorded). Some clones in this sample may be carry-over from other donors' samples. Sequenced material: PBMCs.

The CDR3 DNA sequence: TGTGCCAGCAGCTCTACTAGCGGGAGTCCCGATACGCAGTATTTT. Translation gives CASSSTSGSPDTQYF. The chain joins TRBV11-3 to TRBJ2-3; 11 bases match TRBD2. With 4 bases clipped from V and 6 bases from J, the junction kept 6 bases outside the gene matches. The CDR3 sequence is 15 residues long. Germline V lookup: CDR1 SGHNT, CDR2 YENEEA.